Shown below are 13 T cell receptor beta chains from a single sample sequenced in a study of cytomegalovirus exposure and HLA in healthy donors. Repertoires were generated with immunoSEQ multiplex PCR, while TCRdb's copy carries only in-frame clones and drops some. The table has some 140,000 clones, roughly 90% seen once. The specimen was PBMCs. The receptors were gathered from a young man in good health and CMV-seropositive.

The chain links TRBV5-1 to TRBJ1-4; D is perhaps TRBD1 (5 bases). CDR1 and CDR2 from the germline V gene are SGHRS and YFSETQ. Trimming shortened V by 0 bases and J by 5 bases, and 11 bases separated the two germline ends. The CDR3 length is 15 residues. The CDR3, as DNA: TGCGCCAGCAGCTTGGCCGGGACTAGGAATGAAAAACTGTTTTTT. Protein product: CASSLAGTRNEKLFF. Full variable domain (outside the CDR3, taken from reference TRBV5-1 and TRBJ1-4): KAGVTQTPRYLIKTRGQQVTLSCSPISGHRSVSWYQQTPGQGLQFLFEYFSETQRNKGNFPGRFSGRQFSNSRSEMNVSTLELGDSALYLCASSLAGTRNEKLFFGSGTQLSVL.

CDR3 residues: CASSDRDRVYGYTF. Written as DNA, the CDR3 is TGTGCCAGCAGCGACCGGGACAGGGTCTATGGCTACACCTTC. The chain joins TRBV7-3 to TRBJ1-2; 9 nucleotides match TRBD1. From germline, CDR1 is SGHTA and CDR2 FQGTGA. J was trimmed by 4 bases and V by 5 bases; bases with no gene match: 5. The CDR3 loop spans 14 amino acids.

V and J are TRBV7-2 and TRBJ2-4; 11 nucleotides align to TRBD2. The CDR3 is 18 amino acids. Per the germline V gene, CDR1 is SGHTA and CDR2 is FQGNSA. V shed 2 bases and J 1 base; nucleotides not matched to a gene: 7. DNA for the CDR3: TGTGCCAGCAGCTTAAGTCTGGCTAGCGGGGGGGCCAAAAACATTCAGTACTTC. Its translation is CASSLSLASGGAKNIQYF.

The rearrangement links TRBV5-1 to TRBJ1-1; possible D gene TRBD1, 6 bases. Trimming left V 4 bases short and J 5 bases short, with 15 bases between. The CDR3 totals 14 residues. Germline CDR1 reads SGHRS; CDR2 reads YFSETQ. The CDR3 DNA is TGCGCCAGCAGCCCGCAACAGGGTTCTACTGAAGCTTTCTTT. It codes for CASSPQQGSTEAFF.

The chain couples TRBV6-5 to TRBJ1-2; 7 nucleotides line up with TRBD1. CDR1 MNHEY and CDR2 SVGAGI come from the germline V gene. The CDR3 is made up of 15 amino acids. Trimming removed 6 bases from V and 8 bases from J; junction bases left unmatched: 15. The CDR3 bases are TGTGCCAGCAGGGTTCCGGGACAGACGACGGGGGGCTACACCTTC. Protein: CASRVPGQTTGGYTF.

V gene TRBV27 combines with J gene TRBJ1-4; 7 nucleotides match TRBD1. V gave up 5 bases and J gave up 7 bases; unmatched junction bases: 7. CDR3 size: 14 residues. Germline V gene sequence: CDR1 MNHEY, CDR2 SMNVEV (reference sequence). The CDR3 loop reads CASSGRGFSEKLFF. CDR3 DNA: TGTGCCAGCAGTGGCAGGGGGTTTAGTGAAAAACTGTTTTTT. The variable domain in full, completed from reference TRBV27 and TRBJ1-4, reads EAQVTQNPRYLITVTGKKLTVTCSQNMNHEYMSWYRQDPGLGLRQIYYSMNVEVTDKGDVPEGYKVSRKEKRNFPLILESPSPNQTSLYFCASSGRGFSEKLFFGSGTQLSVL.

The V gene is TRBV27, the J gene TRBJ1-6, with D perhaps TRBD1 (5 bases). V was shortened by 6 bases and J by 7 bases, with 13 bases between the two germline ends. Germline lookup yields CDR1 MNHEY and CDR2 SMNVEV (reference sequence). The CDR3 totals 14 residues. The CDR3 protein is CASSPGTSNSPLHF. In nucleotides, the CDR3 is TGTGCCAGCAGCCCCGGGACTTCAAATTCACCCCTCCACTTT.

The gene calls are TRBV6-5 and TRBJ1-2; D is ambiguous. Germline V gene data show CDR1 as MNHEY and CDR2 as SVGAGI. The V end was cut by 0 bases, the J end by 1 base, with 12 bases between. This CDR3 comprises 16 residues. For the CDR3, the DNA is TGTGCCAGCAGTTACTCGAGGTTTCAGAGTAACTATGGCTACACCTTC. Protein sequence: CASSYSRFQSNYGYTF.

The V and J genes are TRBV5-1 and TRBJ1-1; D unclear. Germline CDR1 and CDR2: SGHRS and YFSETQ. CDR3 size: 14 residues. Trimming shortened V by 2 bases and J by 5 bases, and 13 bases separated the two germline ends. In DNA, the CDR3 is TGCGCCAGCAGCTTCTTACTCCGGGGAACTGAAGCTTTCTTT. This codes for CASSFLLRGTEAFF.

V gene TRBV9 combines with J gene TRBJ2-3; tentatively, D is TRBD1 (6 bases). With 0 bases removed from V and 1 base from J, the gap between germline ends came to 12 bases. Germline loops: CDR1 SGDLS, CDR2 YYNGEE. The CDR3 extends over 16 amino acids. The CDR3 region has the DNA TGTGCCAGCAGCGTAGCGGACAGAAGACGCACAGATACGCAGTATTTT. This encodes CASSVADRRRTDTQYF. Together with reference TRBV9 and TRBJ2-3, the CDR3 gives the full variable domain: DSGVTQTPKHLITATGQRVTLRCSPRSGDLSVYWYQQSLDQGLQFLIQYYNGEERAKGNILERFSAQQFPDLHSELNLSSLELGDSALYFCASSVADRRRTDTQYFGPGTRLTVL.

This sequence joins TRBV11-3 and TRBJ2-1, with TRBD2 identical over 13 bases. Unmatched junction bases numbered 2, after V lost 1 base and J lost 5 bases. The CDR3 length is 16 residues. Germline values: CDR1 SGHNT, CDR2 YENEEA. The CDR3: CASSLGGLAGDNEQFF. The CDR3, as DNA: TGTGCCAGCAGCTTAGGCGGACTAGCGGGAGACAATGAGCAGTTCTTC.

This chain joins TRBV6-5 and TRBJ2-1; 8 bases line up with TRBD2. The ends lost 5 bases at V and 7 bases at J; junction bases unmatched: 4. CDR1 MNHEY and CDR2 SVGAGI come from the germline V gene. The CDR3 loop spans 13 amino acids. Here the CDR3 DNA reads TGTGCCAGCAGTACCGGGAGGGGTAATGAGCAGTTCTTC. Its translation: CASSTGRGNEQFF.

J is TRBJ2-1 and V is TRBV7-7; 8 positions match TRBD2. The J segment lost 8 bases and the V segment lost 2 bases, leaving 5 bases of the junction unmatched. Germline CDR1 SSHAT, CDR2 FNYEAQ (reference sequence). This CDR3 contains 14 residues. The CDR3 sequence is CASSLSGGIHEQFF. In DNA form, the CDR3 reads TGTGCCAGCAGCTTAAGCGGGGGAATACATGAGCAGTTCTTC.